This section outlines one TCR beta chain sequence together with its context. The data were taken from a study of blood T cell repertoires in COVID-19. Whole-study context: Acute and convalescent COVID-19 specimens originated in the United States, Italy and Spain. Sample material is recorded as cDNA or gDNA derived from T cells, B-cell-depleted T cells, or PBMCs.

CDR1 SGHAT and CDR2 FQNNGV come from the germline V gene. Trimming cost V 5 bases and J 5 bases; bases outside gene matches: 6. The CDR3 consists of 15 residues. Per the study methods: Nucleated cell counts were estimated from reference gene primer amplification. Here immunoSEQ multiplex PCR was the method, and the copy in TCRdb shows in-frame clones only, minus some. The V and J calls and clone size are taken from that table; D and trimming were inferred from the DNA. Among around 160,000 clones, 84% were seen once, and the ten largest hold approximately 19%. The gene calls are TRBV11-2 and TRBJ2-1, with TRBD2 matching 10 bases. This sequence originates from an elderly woman with acute or convalescent COVID-19. Sequenced input: peripheral blood. CDR3 amino acids: CASSRLAGLNNEQFF. The CDR3 DNA follows: TGTGCCAGCAGCCGACTAGCGGGCTTAAACAATGAGCAGTTCTTC. Complete variable domain (other parts from reference TRBV11-2 and TRBJ2-1): EAGVAQSPRYKIIEKRQSVAFWCNPISGHATLYWYQQILGQGPKLLIQFQNNGVVDDSQLPKDRFSAERLKGVDSTLKIQPAKLEDSAVYLCASSRLAGLNNEQFFGPGTRLTVL.